Following are 32 T cell receptor beta chains from one sample sequenced in a study of CD8+ T cells in alopecia areata. cDNA prepared by RNA extraction and subsequent reverse transcription served as the template for sequencing. Profiling relied on immunoSEQ multiplex PCR, and the TCRdb table lists in-frame clones only, not all of them. The sample lists approximately 180,000 clones, about 63% occurring once. The specimen comprised CD4+ T cells sorted from blood, sampled at week 0. The receptors were sampled from a human donor with alopecia areata.

This chain joins TRBV30 and TRBJ1-3, with a possible D match to TRBD1 (6 bases). Trimming pared 1 base from V and 1 base from J, leaving 17 bases between. Germline values: CDR1 GTSNPN, CDR2 SVGIG (reference sequence). This CDR3 contains 17 residues. CDR3 sequence reads: CAWSGSPGGSSGNTIYF. The CDR3 coding sequence is TGTGCCTGGAGTGGCAGTCCGGGGGGCTCATCTGGAAACACCATATATTTT.

The chain combines TRBV23-1 with TRBJ1-1; the D is unclear. TRBV23-1 is identified as an open reading frame with a role that is uncertain. The CDR3 is 12 amino acids. V was trimmed by 3 bases and J by 3 bases, leaving 5 bases between them. The DNA for the CDR3 is TGCGCCAGCAGTCACCGGGACACTGAAGCTTTCTTT. Its protein product is CASSHRDTEAFF.

This clone showed up just a few times. The V and J genes are TRBV9 and TRBJ2-3; 7 nucleotides align to TRBD2. CDR3 length equals 15 residues. The germline V gene encodes CDR1 SGDLS and CDR2 YYNGEE. V trimming: 3 bases; J trimming: 4 bases; junction bases outside the gene matches: 8. CDR3 amino acids: CASSALHTSADTQYF. The CDR3 DNA reads TGTGCCAGCAGCGCCCTCCACACTAGCGCAGATACGCAGTATTTT. Using reference TRBV9 and TRBJ2-3 for the parts outside the CDR3, the full variable domain is DSGVTQTPKHLITATGQRVTLRCSPRSGDLSVYWYQQSLDQGLQFLIQYYNGEERAKGNILERFSAQQFPDLHSELNLSSLELGDSALYFCASSALHTSADTQYFGPGTRLTVL.

The gene calls are TRBV6-5 and TRBJ1-1, with D unresolved. Looked up from germline, CDR1 is MNHEY and CDR2 is SVGAGI. The germline V and J ends were trimmed by 5 bases and 3 bases, with 13 bases remaining between them. This CDR3 is built from 14 residues. Here the CDR3 reads CASSLPLRDTEAFF. The CDR3 DNA sequence: TGTGCCAGCAGTCTTCCTCTTCGGGACACTGAAGCTTTCTTT.

The count of this clone is one. The chain has TRBV4-1 and TRBJ2-3, with TRBD1 matching 9 bases. This CDR3 is built from 16 residues. The ends lost 2 bases at V and 1 base at J; junction bases unmatched: 4. Germline loops: CDR1 MGHRA, CDR2 YSYEKL. Written as DNA, the CDR3 is TGCGCCAGCAGCCAAAGGGGACAGGGCGGCACAGATACGCAGTATTTT. This sequence encodes CASSQRGQGGTDTQYF.

This clone occurred a few times. The V call is TRBV7-9, the J call TRBJ1-2; D remains unclear. Trimming stripped 5 bases from V and 4 bases from J, with 5 bases between. CDR1 SEHNR and CDR2 FQNEAQ come from the germline V gene (reference sequence). There are 11 residues in the CDR3. CDR3 loop: CASSLVYGYTF. The CDR3 bases are TGTGCCAGCAGCCTGGTCTATGGCTACACCTTC.

This clone was found a few times. The chain is built from TRBV5-4 and TRBJ2-3; D is possibly TRBD2 (5 bases). This CDR3 spans 14 amino acids. The V end was cut by 0 bases, the J end by 1 base, with 6 bases between. Per the germline V gene, CDR1 is SGHNT and CDR2 is YYREEE (reference sequence). CDR3 loop: CASSLDSGTDTQYF. The CDR3 DNA reads TGTGCCAGCAGCTTGGATAGCGGCACAGATACGCAGTATTTT.

The table lists this clone with a few counts. V gene TRBV29-1 combines with J gene TRBJ2-5, with D possibly TRBD1 on 5 matching bases. This CDR3 is built from 16 residues. Germline CDR1 is SQVTM and CDR2 is ANQGSEA. V lost 7 bases to trimming and J lost 4 bases, with 25 bases between them. The CDR3 DNA sequence: TGCAGCGCTGTGGCTCACCAGGGAAGAGTACGAGAGACCCAGTACTTC. Translating it yields CSAVAHQGRVRETQYF.

V and J are TRBV29-1 and TRBJ1-2, with a tentative D call TRBD1 (6 bases). V lost 6 bases and J lost 2, with 16 bases in between. Germline V gene lookup returns CDR1 SQVTM and CDR2 ANQGSEA. This CDR3 has 14 amino acids. CDR3 sequence reads: CSVAGTYGNYGYTF. CDR3 nucleotides: TGCAGCGTCGCAGGGACATATGGGAACTATGGCTACACCTTC.

V and J are TRBV6-6 and TRBJ1-1; the match to TRBD1 covers 8 bases. This CDR3 has 14 residues. Germline lookup yields CDR1 MNHNY and CDR2 SVGAGI (reference sequence). Losses at the gene ends were 5 bases for V and 4 bases for J; bases not matched to a gene: 6. Here the CDR3 reads CASSPGQGGTEAFF. The DNA for the CDR3 is TGTGCCAGCAGTCCCGGACAGGGAGGCACTGAAGCTTTCTTT.

The chain recombines TRBV5-6 with TRBJ1-4; weak D call: TRBD1 (5 bases). Germline CDR1 SGHDT, CDR2 YYEEEE. The CDR3 runs to 13 residues. The ends were cut back, 0 bases at V and 6 bases at J, with 6 bases in the middle. The chain's CDR3 is CASSLVGDEKLFF. Here the CDR3 DNA reads TGTGCCAGCAGCTTGGTAGGGGATGAAAAACTGTTTTTT.

This chain uses TRBV5-1 with TRBJ2-1; 7 bases agree with TRBD1. Germline assignment: CDR1 SGHRS and CDR2 YFSETQ. J lost 14 bases, V lost 8 bases, and 10 bases had no gene match. The CDR3 has 11 amino acids. CDR3 bases: TGCGCCAGTTCAGACCAGGGGGTGAAGTTCTTC. Residues: CASSDQGVKFF.

In its sample, this clone was seen a few times. The chain employs TRBV29-1 and TRBJ2-6; no definite D call. Between the trimmed V and J ends, which lost 3 bases and 3 bases, there was a span of 3 bases. This CDR3 comprises 12 residues. CDR1 is SQVTM, CDR2 ANQGSEA, per germline. The CDR3 region is CSVDNGANVLTF. CDR3 nucleotides: TGCAGCGTTGACAATGGGGCCAACGTCCTGACTTTC.

The chain couples TRBV5-6 to TRBJ1-1; D uncertain. The CDR3 contains 14 residues. V lost 3 bases and J 0 bases, leaving 9 bases between the germline ends. CDR1 is SGHDT and CDR2 is YYEEEE in the germline V gene. The DNA of the CDR3 is TGTGCCAGCAGCTACGCCCTCGTGAACACTGAAGCTTTCTTT. Translating it yields CASSYALVNTEAFF.

The chain joins TRBV19 to TRBJ2-3; no firm D call. The CDR3 is 13 residues long. V was clipped by 0 bases and J by 11 bases, with 12 bases between them. Germline V CDR1 and CDR2: LNHDA, SQIVND (reference sequence). The CDR3 DNA follows: TGTGCCAGTAGTATAGATGCCGCGATGGAGCAGTATTTT. Translation gives CASSIDAAMEQYF.

The rearrangement joins TRBV6-5 to TRBJ1-2; 7 bases are shared with TRBD1. V gave up 5 bases and J gave up 8 bases; unmatched junction bases: 5. Germline V lookup: CDR1 MNHEY, CDR2 SVGAGI. This CDR3 has 12 residues. The CDR3 spells CASSRQGKGYTF. The CDR3 bases are TGTGCCAGCAGTCGACAGGGCAAAGGCTACACCTTC.

As regards this clone: A single base separates this from a much larger clone, so it may be a read error. The rearrangement joins TRBV7-8 to TRBJ2-5; no clear D. Germline values: CDR1 SGHVS, CDR2 FQNEAQ. V lost 4 bases and J 5 bases, leaving 17 bases between the germline ends. This CDR3 is built from 15 residues. DNA for the CDR3: TGTGCCAGCAGCTCCTTGCTCCACCCCGCGGAGACCCAGTACTTC. It encodes CASSSLLHPAETQYF.

This chain connects TRBV5-6 to TRBJ2-5; D not resolved. Germline V gene sequence: CDR1 SGHDT, CDR2 YYEEEE. CDR3 length equals 12 residues. The V gene lost 4 bases and the J gene lost 1 base, with 5 bases spanning the gap. CDR3 in amino acids: CASSPPQETQYF. DNA for the CDR3: TGTGCCAGCAGCCCGCCCCAAGAGACCCAGTACTTC.

The rearrangement uses TRBV29-1 and TRBJ2-7; the match to TRBD1 covers 9 bases. Germline V lookup: CDR1 SQVTM, CDR2 ANQGSEA. This CDR3 is built from 14 residues. V dropped 7 bases and J dropped 3; count of bases not matched to a gene: 10. CDR3 region: CSALIPDRGYEQYF. The CDR3 DNA sequence: TGCAGCGCATTGATTCCGGACAGGGGCTACGAGCAGTACTTC.

The chain joins TRBV7-9 to TRBJ2-7, with a possible D match to TRBD1 (5 bases). V lost 5 bases and J lost 0, with 14 bases in between. This CDR3 spans 15 amino acids. Germline values: CDR1 SEHNR, CDR2 FQNEAQ (reference sequence). The CDR3 bases are TGTGCCAGCAGCCAGAGATCAGGGCCCTCCTACGAGCAGTACTTC. This codes for CASSQRSGPSYEQYF.

The V gene is TRBV6-5, the J gene TRBJ1-4; 9 bases map to TRBD1. Germline CDR1 and CDR2: MNHEY and SVGAGI. Trimming cost V 2 bases and J 6 bases; bases outside gene matches: 4. This CDR3 contains 15 residues. The DNA for the CDR3 is TGTGCCAGCAGTTACGGGGACAGGGACGATGAAAAACTGTTTTTT. Encoded protein: CASSYGDRDDEKLFF.

The chain recombines TRBV29-1 with TRBJ1-3; D remains unclear. Germline V CDR1 and CDR2: SQVTM, ANQGSEA. The germline V and J ends were trimmed by 4 bases and 9 bases, with 13 bases remaining between them. The CDR3 length is 12 residues. The CDR3 protein is CSVGLLAGTIYF. The CDR3 DNA reads as TGCAGCGTTGGCTTGTTAGCGGGCACCATATATTTT.

This clone was seen a few times. CDR3: CSVQGRVSYEQYF. CDR3 bases: TGCAGCGTCCAAGGGCGGGTCTCCTACGAGCAGTACTTC. This chain uses TRBV29-1 with TRBJ2-7; D perhaps matches TRBD2 (5 bases). The V end was cut by 6 bases, the J end by 0 bases, with 12 bases between. The germline V gene encodes CDR1 SQVTM and CDR2 ANQGSEA. The CDR3 length is 13 residues.

The V gene is TRBV30, the J gene TRBJ2-5; 10 bases line up with TRBD2. J was trimmed by 5 bases and V by 4 bases; bases with no gene match: 16. Germline lookup yields CDR1 GTSNPN and CDR2 SVGIG (reference sequence). The CDR3 is 17 amino acids. The CDR3 DNA follows: TGTGCCTGGAATCCCCTGGGTAGCGGGGGGTCGGGGGAGACCCAGTACTTC. Amino acid sequence: CAWNPLGSGGSGETQYF. Looking up the rest from reference TRBV30 and TRBJ2-5 gives the full variable domain: SQTIHQWPATLVQPVGSPLSLECTVEGTSNPNLYWYRQAAGRGLQLLFYSVGIGQISSEVPQNLSASRPQDRQFILSSKKLLLSDSGFYLCAWNPLGSGGSGETQYFGPGTRLLVL.

The J gene is TRBJ2-3, the V gene TRBV6-5; tentative D call: TRBD1 (6 bases). CDR3 length equals 15 residues. V shed 6 bases and J shed 0 bases, with 13 bases lying between them. Germline loops: CDR1 MNHEY, CDR2 SVGAGI. The CDR3 DNA follows: TGTGCCAGCAGGGCCAGGGGACGTAGCACAGATACGCAGTATTTT. It encodes CASRARGRSTDTQYF.

This clone was seen a handful of times. The CDR3 nucleotides read TGTGCCAGCAGTGATCTCGGTTCCCGCGAACAAGAGACCCAGTACTTC. Translating it yields CASSDLGSREQETQYF. This chain joins TRBV2 and TRBJ2-5; unclear D gene. V lost 3 bases and J lost 2, with 16 bases in between. CDR1 is SNHLY and CDR2 is FYNNEI in the germline V gene. The CDR3 has 16 residues.

This chain uses TRBV7-2 with TRBJ2-1; unclear D gene. CDR1 and CDR2 (germline): SGHTA, FQGNSA. Between the trimmed V and J ends, which lost 1 base and 10 bases, there was a span of 8 bases. This CDR3 comprises 12 residues. DNA of the CDR3: TGTGCCAGCAGCTTAGTGGGGTTGGAGCAGTTCTTC. This sequence encodes CASSLVGLEQFF.

This clone was detected ten times or more. At one end the junction does not follow the germline gene, possibly because of a read error. The chain has TRBV7-6 and TRBJ2-4, with no clear D. The CDR3 is 12 amino acids. Per the germline V gene, CDR1 is SGHVS and CDR2 is FNYEAQ. For the CDR3, the DNA is TGTGCCAGCAGCTTAGAGGCAGGCCCCTTAGACTTC. It yields the protein CASSLEAGPLDF.

The sample holds one count of this clone. This sequence joins TRBV25-1 and TRBJ2-3, with TRBD2 identical over 12 bases. CDR1 and CDR2 from the germline V gene are MGHDK and SYGVNS. The CDR3 runs to 15 residues. The trim removed 5 bases at V and 4 bases at J, leaving 4 bases unmatched. The CDR3 nucleotides read TGTGCCAGCAGTAGGACTAGCGGGGTCCCAGATACGCAGTATTTT. As protein: CASSRTSGVPDTQYF.

This clone was observed a few times. The genes are TRBV30 and TRBJ2-3; D call uncertain. The V end lost 0 bases, the J end lost 1 base, and 8 bases lay between the germline ends. This CDR3 has 14 residues. The germline V gene encodes CDR1 GTSNPN and CDR2 SVGIG (reference sequence). CDR3 residues: CAWSVSAGTDTQYF. The CDR3 DNA sequence: TGTGCCTGGAGTGTAAGCGCTGGCACAGATACGCAGTATTTT.

This chain connects TRBV12-5 to TRBJ2-3, with D perhaps TRBD2 (6 bases). Trimming cost V 7 bases and J 1 base, with 12 bases left between them. The CDR3 contains 14 residues. Germline CDR1 reads LGHNT; CDR2 reads FRNRAP. CDR3 residues: CASARGDGTDTQYF. The CDR3 DNA reads TGTGCTAGTGCCCGCGGGGACGGCACAGATACGCAGTATTTT.

The chain recombines TRBV14 with TRBJ2-5; TRBD1 or TRBD2 may be the D gene (5 bases each). The CDR3 consists of 14 residues. Germline V gives CDR1 SGHDN, CDR2 FVKESK. Trimming stripped 5 bases from V and 5 bases from J, with 15 bases between. The CDR3 region has the DNA TGTGCCAGCAGCTCGAGGGGCGGCGTGGAGACCCAGTACTTC. Translated: CASSSRGGVETQYF.